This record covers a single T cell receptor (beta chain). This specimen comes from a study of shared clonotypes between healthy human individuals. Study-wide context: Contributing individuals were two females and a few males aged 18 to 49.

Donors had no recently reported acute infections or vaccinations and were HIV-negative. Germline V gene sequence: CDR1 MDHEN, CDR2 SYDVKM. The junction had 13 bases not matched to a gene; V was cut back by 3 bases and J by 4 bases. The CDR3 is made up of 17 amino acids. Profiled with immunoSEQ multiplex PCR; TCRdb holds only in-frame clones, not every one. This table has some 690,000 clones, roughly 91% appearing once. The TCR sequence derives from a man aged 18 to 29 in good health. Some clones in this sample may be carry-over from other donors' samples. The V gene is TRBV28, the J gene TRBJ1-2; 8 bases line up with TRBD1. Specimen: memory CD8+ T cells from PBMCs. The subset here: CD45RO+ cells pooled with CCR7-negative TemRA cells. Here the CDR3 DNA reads TGTGCCAGCAGTTTCCCCTACGACATTGACAGGGGCTATGGCTACACCTTC. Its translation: CASSFPYDIDRGYGYTF.